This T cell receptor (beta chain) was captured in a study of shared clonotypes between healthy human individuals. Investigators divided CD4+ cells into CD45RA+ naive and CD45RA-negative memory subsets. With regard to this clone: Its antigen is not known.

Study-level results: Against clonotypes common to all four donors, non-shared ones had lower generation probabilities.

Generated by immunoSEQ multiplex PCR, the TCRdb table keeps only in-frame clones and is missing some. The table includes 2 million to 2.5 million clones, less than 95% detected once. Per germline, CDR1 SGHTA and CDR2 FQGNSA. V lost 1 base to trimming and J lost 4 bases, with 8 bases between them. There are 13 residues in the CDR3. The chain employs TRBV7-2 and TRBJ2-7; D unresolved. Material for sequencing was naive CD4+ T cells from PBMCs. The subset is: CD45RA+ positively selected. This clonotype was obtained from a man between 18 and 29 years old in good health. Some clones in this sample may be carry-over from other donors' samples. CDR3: CASSLGQRYEQYF. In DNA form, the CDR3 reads TGTGCCAGCAGCTTAGGGCAGAGATACGAGCAGTACTTC.